The text below deals with one T cell receptor beta chain. Its target is unknown. The source of the sample is a study of T cells and Merkel cell carcinoma outcomes. Notes on the study in general: Reportedly, T-cell repertoire with density predicts Merkel cell carcinoma outcomes.

Some clones are missing from TCRdb's copy, which holds only in-frame ones; the method was immunoSEQ multiplex PCR. The sample shows around 370 clones, just over 90% of them seen only once. This CDR3 has 15 residues. Trimming cost V 3 bases and J 4 bases; bases outside gene matches: 5. Germline V gives CDR1 SGHRS, CDR2 YFSETQ. The source of this sequence is a human donor with Merkel cell carcinoma. The specimen was tumor tissue from Merkel cell carcinoma. The chain recombines TRBV5-1 with TRBJ1-1, with 11 bases lining up with TRBD1. For the CDR3, the DNA is TGCGCCAGCAGCTCCCGGGACAGGGGGATCACTGAAGCTTTCTTT. Translated: CASSSRDRGITEAFF.